This T cell receptor beta chain was sequenced for a study of T-cell reconstitution after alpha-beta-depleted transplantation in children (dated by TCRdb to the mid-2010s). Some background on the complete study: Using TCR repertoire profiling, the study quantitatively followed how T-cell immune reconstitution unfolded in children after TCRalphabeta/CD19-depleted allogeneic hematopoietic cell transplantation. Summary of the overall study and its limitations: The high TCRbeta diversity at day 60 in some patients was ascribed to recipient T cells and intrathymic progenitors that had survived conditioning. The frequencies of hyperexpanded clones fell over the following months, and after one year, T-cell counts and TCRbeta diversity were mostly attributed to newly produced T cells. The apparently early alphabetaT-cell count recovery about two months after transplant was reportedly dependent on only several hundred rapidly expanded clones derived from non-depleted graft cells.

With respect to this clonotype: The antigen it binds to is not known. Base qualities are not recorded, but no much larger clone differs from it by a single base.

Library prep was done by PCR. Instrument used: Illumina HiSeq 2500. To normalize quantification of the TCRbeta repertoire, the TCR libraries were built with molecular barcoding that relied on unique molecular identifiers. The public sequencing data were trimmed at Q25 with fastp and processed into clonotypes with MiXCR by TCRdb, which kept only in-frame beta chains. Entries are consolidated by CDR3 protein sequence, retaining the most common genes and DNA. The sample yields about 580,000 distinct CDR3 sequences; 23% were counted once. Over 12% of the sample is taken by the ten largest. The treatment or condition tag for this specimen amounts to: allogeneic hematopoietic cell transplantation with graft depleted of TCRalphabeta T cells and CD19 B cells. TCRalphabeta/CD19-depleted allogeneic hematopoietic cell grafts were given to the transplant recipients, all of whom were children. Reading from cysteine to valine, the CDR3 counts 13 amino acids. The entry retains the CDR3 DNA only, 39 bases that are in frame from base 1. Deletion took 8 bases off V and 4 bases off J, with a span of 15 bases between the germline ends. As encoded in the germline V gene, CDR1 is SNHLY while CDR2 is FYNNEI.

The sequence joins TRBV2 to TRBJ2-7, with the D gene possibly TRBD1 or TRBD2, each one fitting 5 bases. This TCR was sampled from a boy younger than two who had a stem cell transplant for acute myeloid leukemia, so the T cells may come from the graft donor. The sample consisted of PBMCs, mostly from graft donor cells, taken 360 days after TCRalphabeta/CD19-depleted stem cell transplant. This receptor carries the CDR3 CASGGPTEYEQYV. The base sequence is TGTGCCAGCGGGGGACCGACAGAATACGAGCAGTACGTC.